This TCR beta chain was recorded in a study of OX40 agonist ivuxolimab in advanced cancers. Whole-study context: The mean age was roughly 60 years, ranging from roughly 23 to 79, with roughly four fifths of participants male.

Trimming stripped 0 bases from V and 2 bases from J, with 6 bases between. Germline values: CDR1 SGHNT, CDR2 YYREEE (reference sequence). The CDR3 spans 15 residues. TCRdb's table, derived via immunoSEQ multiplex PCR, lists solely in-frame clones and lacks some. The sample includes roughly 80,000 clones, around 86% of them seen just once. Sequenced here: CD4+ or CD8+ T cells sorted from blood, sampled in a trial of the OX40 agonist ivuxolimab. The sequence was obtained from an adult with an advanced solid tumor such as melanoma, head and neck, liver or kidney cancer. The rearrangement joins TRBV5-4 to TRBJ2-6, with unresolved D. Written as DNA, the CDR3 is TGTGCCAGCAGCTTGGAGATTCCTGGGGCCAACGTCCTGACTTTC. It codes for CASSLEIPGANVLTF.